The 24 T cell receptor beta chains below were found in one sample sequenced in a study of T cell responses to AZD1222 COVID-19 vaccine. Sequenced by immunoSEQ multiplex PCR; TCRdb stores in-frame clones only, minus some. The sample contains around 70,000 clones, about four fifths of which appear only once. This specimen consisted of peripheral blood, obtained on day 0 of AZD1222 vaccination. All receptors come from an adult in good health.

The rearrangement joins TRBV6-4 to TRBJ2-3, with 7 bases that match TRBD1. The CDR3 loop spans 15 amino acids. Trimming removed 6 bases from V and 0 bases from J; junction bases left unmatched: 6. CDR1 MRHNA and CDR2 SNTAGT come from the germline V gene. For the CDR3, the DNA is TGTGCCAGCAGACACCGGGACAGCAGCACAGATACGCAGTATTTT. This translates into CASRHRDSSTDTQYF.

The chain joins TRBV6-5 to TRBJ1-1, with a weak D call TRBD1 (5 bases). CDR1 is MNHEY, CDR2 SVGAGI, per germline. V shed 6 bases and J shed 8 bases, with 10 bases lying between them. This CDR3 is 11 amino acids long. This CDR3 is CASSRDREAFF. The CDR3 bases are TGTGCCAGCAGCCGCGACAGAGAAGCTTTCTTT.

By share, this clone ranks as medium-sized. V is TRBV6-1 and J is TRBJ1-4; no clear D. V lost 1 base and J 2 bases, leaving 8 bases between the germline ends. The CDR3 runs 15 residues. Germline V gene sequence: CDR1 MNHNS, CDR2 SASEGT. The CDR3 DNA reads TGTGCCAGCAGTGAAGTATCCGGTACTAATGAAAAACTGTTTTTT. Its protein is CASSEVSGTNEKLFF.

The chain combines TRBV10-3 with TRBJ2-1, with D possibly called TRBD1 or TRBD2 (5 bases each). In germline, CDR1 is ENHRY, CDR2 SYGVKD. This CDR3 region has 17 residues. With 5 bases removed from V and 4 bases from J, the gap between germline ends came to 21 bases. The CDR3 DNA sequence: TGTGCCATCAGTCCCCCCGGATGGGGGAAAGAATACAATGAGCAGTTCTTC. Translating it yields CAISPPGWGKEYNEQFF.

The chain recombines TRBV19 with TRBJ2-5; 8 bases agree with TRBD1. CDR3 length: 12 residues. J lost 5 bases, V lost 9 bases, and 5 bases had no gene match. CDR1 is LNHDA, CDR2 SQIVND, per germline (reference sequence). The CDR3, as DNA: TGTGCCAGCAGGGGGCTAGGGGAGACCCAGTACTTC. It yields the protein CASRGLGETQYF.

This sequence joins TRBV7-2 and TRBJ2-5; no clear D. Germline lookup yields CDR1 SGHTA and CDR2 FQGNSA. The CDR3 extends over 12 amino acids. V shed 3 bases and J shed 4 bases, with 6 bases lying between them. In DNA, the CDR3 is TGTGCCAGCAGCTTCGGCCGAGAGACCCAGTACTTC. This codes for CASSFGRETQYF. Full variable domain (remainder filled in from reference TRBV7-2 and TRBJ2-5): GAGVSQSPSNKVTEKGKDVELRCDPISGHTALYWYRQSLGQGLEFLIYFQGNSAPDKSGLPSDRFSAERTGGSVSTLTIQRTQQEDSAVYLCASSFGRETQYFGPGTRLLVL.

This clone was detected ten times or more. The chain links TRBV6-5 to TRBJ2-1, with D unresolved. V was clipped by 6 bases and J by 5 bases, with 14 bases between them. The CDR3 totals 14 residues. Germline V lookup: CDR1 MNHEY, CDR2 SVGAGI. The CDR3 DNA reads as TGTGCCAGCAGAATCGGGTCGGATAACAATGAGCAGTTCTTC. This gives the protein CASRIGSDNNEQFF.

The chain carries TRBV4-1 and TRBJ1-4; 7 nucleotides agree with TRBD1. Germline CDR1 MGHRA, CDR2 YSYEKL. The trim removed 2 bases at V and 8 bases at J, leaving 8 bases unmatched. CDR3 length equals 15 residues. The DNA for the CDR3 is TGCGCCAGCAGCCAATCAATTAGGGACAGCGAAAAACTGTTTTTT. It translates to CASSQSIRDSEKLFF.

The chain carries TRBV13 and TRBJ2-7; D call uncertain. This CDR3 has 17 amino acids. V shed 3 bases and J shed 1 base, with 19 bases lying between them. CDR1 PRHDT and CDR2 FYEKMQ come from the germline V gene (reference sequence). The CDR3 sequence: CASSFGLSNPRSYEQYF. The DNA for the CDR3 is TGTGCCAGCAGCTTCGGTCTGTCTAACCCGAGGTCCTACGAGCAGTACTTC.

The CDR3 region is CASSLELTGTSGANYGYTF. CDR3 nucleotides: TGCGCCAGCAGCTTGGAACTGACCGGGACCTCAGGAGCTAACTATGGCTACACCTTC. The chain recombines TRBV5-1 with TRBJ1-2; TRBD1 might be the D (5 bases). The ends were cut back, 0 bases at V and 0 bases at J, with 21 bases in the middle. The CDR3 loop spans 19 amino acids. Germline V gene data show CDR1 as SGHRS and CDR2 as YFSETQ.

Notes on this clone: Other nucleotide sequences in the sample specify the same CDR3. This chain connects TRBV6-5 to TRBJ2-3; D possibly uses TRBD1 or TRBD2 (5 bases each). V gave up 7 bases and J gave up 0 bases, with 8 bases separating them. The CDR3 totals 13 residues. The germline V gene encodes CDR1 MNHEY and CDR2 SVGAGI. This CDR3 reads CASNRDSTDTQYF. The CDR3 DNA is TGTGCCAGCAACCGGGACAGCACAGATACGCAGTATTTT.

The rearrangement uses TRBV7-6 and TRBJ2-3; 13 positions match TRBD2. Per germline, CDR1 SGHVS and CDR2 FNYEAQ. V lost 4 bases and J lost 2; bases outside the gene matches: 6. The length of the CDR3 is 17 residues. CDR3 sequence reads: CASSSRGTSGVTDTQYF. The DNA of the CDR3 is TGTGCCAGCAGCTCCAGAGGGACTAGCGGGGTCACAGATACGCAGTATTTT. Full variable domain (remainder filled in from reference TRBV7-6 and TRBJ2-3): GAGVSQSPRYKVTKRGQDVALRCDPISGHVSLYWYRQALGQGPEFLTYFNYEAQQDKSGLPNDRFSAERPEGSISTLTIQRTEQRDSAMYRCASSSRGTSGVTDTQYFGPGTRLTVL.

The rearrangement joins TRBV7-9 to TRBJ1-2; D may be TRBD1 (5 bases). Germline V gene lookup returns CDR1 SEHNR and CDR2 FQNEAQ (reference sequence). CDR3 length equals 15 residues. Between the trimmed V and J ends, which lost 1 base and 3 bases, there was a span of 12 bases. CDR3 nucleotide sequence: TGTGCCAGCAGCTTAGGGTTGGACAATTACTATGGCTACACCTTC. It specifies CASSLGLDNYYGYTF.

This sequence joins TRBV3-1 (or the pseudogene TRBV3-2) and TRBJ1-5, with D tentatively TRBD1 (5 bases). CDR1 and CDR2 from the germline V gene are LGHDT and YNNKEL (reference sequence). V was cut by 0 bases and J by 0 bases, with 27 bases left in between. There are 22 residues in the CDR3. The CDR3 loop reads CASSQDLFGGRRVVYSNQPQHF. In DNA, the CDR3 is TGTGCCAGCAGCCAAGATCTTTTTGGGGGACGGCGGGTTGTTTATAGCAATCAGCCCCAGCATTTT.

The chain employs TRBV5-1 and TRBJ2-1; 10 bases are shared with TRBD1. The CDR3 has 16 amino acids. Trimming removed 4 bases from V and 2 bases from J; junction bases left unmatched: 6. Germline lookup yields CDR1 SGHRS and CDR2 YFSETQ. The CDR3 protein is CASSLRGTGAYNEQFF. Here the CDR3 DNA reads TGCGCCAGCAGCCTCCGAGGGACAGGGGCCTACAATGAGCAGTTCTTC. Together with reference TRBV5-1 and TRBJ2-1, the CDR3 gives the full variable domain: KAGVTQTPRYLIKTRGQQVTLSCSPISGHRSVSWYQQTPGQGLQFLFEYFSETQRNKGNFPGRFSGRQFSNSRSEMNVSTLELGDSALYLCASSLRGTGAYNEQFFGPGTRLTVL.

This clone was found once. The chain employs TRBV5-6 and TRBJ1-5; a possible D gene is TRBD1 (5 bases). The V end was cut by 2 bases, the J end by 6 bases, with 21 bases between. The V gene's germline CDR1 is SGHDT and CDR2 YYEEEE. The CDR3 contains 17 residues. The CDR3 sequence: CASSFRMGVGPIQPQHF. CDR3 DNA: TGTGCCAGCAGCTTCCGTATGGGGGTTGGCCCCATTCAGCCCCAGCATTTT.

The chain uses TRBV27 and TRBJ1-5; D uncertain. V was trimmed by 0 bases and J by 1 base, leaving 1 base between them. Looked up from germline, CDR1 is MNHEY and CDR2 is SMNVEV (reference sequence). CDR3 size: 13 residues. This CDR3 is CASSLSSNQPQHF. The CDR3 bases are TGTGCCAGCAGTTTATCAAGCAATCAGCCCCAGCATTTT.

The chain joins TRBV4-3 to TRBJ1-6; D is perhaps TRBD1 (6 bases). This CDR3 region has 16 residues. Trimming left V 0 bases short and J 7 bases short, with 13 bases between. From germline, CDR1 is LGHNA and CDR2 YSLEER. The DNA of the CDR3 is TGCGCCAGCAGCCAAGATGACGGCAGGGGAAATTCACCCCTCCACTTT. Translated: CASSQDDGRGNSPLHF.

V and J are TRBV13 and TRBJ2-1; 7 nucleotides align to TRBD2. From germline, CDR1 is PRHDT and CDR2 FYEKMQ (reference sequence). With V trimmed by 4 bases and J by 6 bases, 0 bases remained unmatched. The CDR3 length is 12 residues. In DNA, the CDR3 is TGTGCCAGCAGCTCTAGCGGCAATGAGCAGTTCTTC. Translation: CASSSSGNEQFF.

This clone came up a few times. CDR3 protein: CASSVYSVSEAFF. The DNA for the CDR3 is TGTGCCAGCAGTGTCTACAGCGTTTCTGAAGCTTTCTTT. V gene TRBV6-2 or TRBV6-3 combines with J gene TRBJ1-1; no reliable D call. Germline lookup yields CDR1 MNHEY and CDR2 SVGEGT. The CDR3 runs to 13 residues. V dropped 5 bases and J dropped 6 bases, with 13 bases sitting between them.

The V call is TRBV12-5, the J call TRBJ2-5; D is tentatively TRBD1 or TRBD2 (6 bases each). The germline gives CDR1 LGHNT, CDR2 FRNRAP. Trimming removed 0 bases from V and 5 bases from J, with 13 bases in between. The CDR3 runs 15 residues. This CDR3 reads CASGLVIGGSETQYF. As DNA, the CDR3 is TGTGCTAGTGGTTTGGTAATAGGGGGGAGCGAGACCCAGTACTTC.

CDR3 in amino acids: CASSPDRDQPQHF. The CDR3 DNA follows: TGTGCCAGCAGCCCCGACCGAGATCAGCCCCAGCATTTT. The V gene is TRBV3-1 (or the pseudogene TRBV3-2), the J gene TRBJ1-5; D gene ambiguous. V shed 4 bases and J shed 5 bases, with 9 bases lying between them. The CDR3 is made up of 13 amino acids. Germline V gene lookup returns CDR1 LGHDT and CDR2 YNNKEL (reference sequence).

The CDR3 nucleotides read TGTGCCAGCAGCCAAGACGTACAGGGCCACTATGGCTACACCTTC. It encodes CASSQDVQGHYGYTF. V and J are TRBV14 and TRBJ1-2, with D tentatively TRBD1 (6 bases). Germline V gene sequence: CDR1 SGHDN, CDR2 FVKESK. Trimming took 0 bases from V and 3 from J, leaving 11 bases between them. CDR3 length: 15 residues.

The chain carries TRBV29-1 and TRBJ2-1, with 11 bases fitting TRBD1. Germline V gene sequence: CDR1 SQVTM, CDR2 ANQGSEA. Trimming cost V 5 bases and J 2 bases; bases outside gene matches: 2. The CDR3 sequence is 14 residues long. CDR3: CSVPGQGAYNEQFF. The DNA for the CDR3 is TGCAGCGTTCCGGGACAGGGGGCCTACAATGAGCAGTTCTTC.